Shown below are 30 T cell receptor beta chains from a single sample sequenced in a study of cytomegalovirus exposure and HLA in healthy donors listed by TCRdb under 2017. Receptor amplification or capture employed the immunoSEQ multiplex PCR assay. A mixture of 60 forward primers for TCR Vbeta segments and 13 reverse primers for TCR Jbeta segments was used in the multiplex PCR. The source is immuneACCESS, and TCRdb retained only in-frame sequences with V and J called. Part of the clones is not carried over; for the studies checked, unresolved V genes explain less than half of this, and the remainder is unexplained. The sample data list more than 150,000 clones, and 76% of these were observed just once. The top ten clones comprise less than 2.5% of the sample. The sequencing input was PBMCs. These receptors all come from a woman in her twenties or thirties in good health and CMV-seropositive.

V gene TRBV27 combines with J gene TRBJ1-1; possible D gene TRBD1, 6 bases. V gave up 5 bases and J gave up 5 bases, with 15 bases separating them. CDR3 length equals 14 residues. Germline-derived CDR1 and CDR2 are MNHEY and SMNVEV (reference sequence). The CDR3 sequence is CASSPGVRATEAFF. CDR3 bases: TGTGCCAGCAGTCCAGGGGTAAGGGCGACTGAAGCTTTCTTT.

This rearrangement joins TRBV4-3 to TRBJ1-4, with 9 bases aligning to TRBD1. Germline lookup yields CDR1 LGHNA and CDR2 YSLEER. This CDR3 comprises 15 residues. Unmatched junction bases numbered 7, after V lost 3 bases and J lost 8 bases. The CDR3 protein is CASSQDTGTGEKLFF. The CDR3 DNA follows: TGCGCCAGCAGCCAGGATACCGGGACAGGGGAAAAACTGTTTTTT.

The chain links TRBV7-8 to TRBJ2-3; the match to TRBD2 covers 7 bases. V shed 5 bases, J shed 2 bases, and the junction held 7 bases outside the gene matches. The CDR3 covers 15 residues. The germline CDR1 and CDR2 sequences are SGHVS and FQNEAQ. The CDR3 DNA reads TGTGCCAGCAGCATCCGGGACTATCACACAGATACGCAGTATTTT. Translation: CASSIRDYHTDTQYF.

The chain links TRBV28 to TRBJ1-3, with D uncertain. From germline, CDR1 is MDHEN and CDR2 SYDVKM. V was pared by 3 bases and J by 0 bases, with 3 bases between. The CDR3 totals 13 residues. The CDR3 DNA follows: TGTGCCAGCAGTTTCCGCTCTGGAAACACCATATATTTT. Its protein is CASSFRSGNTIYF.

The chain employs TRBV5-1 and TRBJ2-4, with TRBD1 as a possible D gene (6 bases). The V gene's germline CDR1 is SGHRS and CDR2 YFSETQ. V lost 5 bases and J lost 6, with 6 bases in between. CDR3 length equals 11 residues. CDR3 sequence reads: CASRQGNIQYF. The CDR3 DNA follows: TGCGCCAGCAGACAGGGAAACATTCAGTACTTC.

V is TRBV4-2 and J is TRBJ2-1; tentative D call: TRBD2 (6 bases). Germline V gene data show CDR1 as LGHNA and CDR2 as YNFKEQ. This CDR3 comprises 13 residues. Trimming pared 6 bases from V and 8 bases from J, leaving 14 bases between. CDR3 in amino acids: CASRLEGRDEQFF. CDR3 sequence (DNA): TGTGCCAGCAGATTGGAGGGCCGGGATGAGCAGTTCTTC.

The V gene is TRBV30, the J gene TRBJ1-6; D unclear. Trimming cost V 5 bases and J 7 bases, with 9 bases left between them. Per germline, CDR1 GTSNPN and CDR2 SVGIG (reference sequence). This CDR3 has 12 amino acids. DNA for the CDR3: TGTGCCTGGGGCAGCGGGAATTCACCCCTCCACTTT. This sequence encodes CAWGSGNSPLHF.

This clone was picked up one time. This sequence joins TRBV4-2 and TRBJ1-1; D possibly corresponds to TRBD1 (6 bases). The CDR3 totals 13 residues. Germline CDR1 reads LGHNA; CDR2 reads YNFKEQ. V was trimmed by 0 bases and J by 5 bases, leaving 7 bases between them. The CDR3 sequence: CASSQDQGTEAFF. The CDR3 bases are TGTGCCAGCAGCCAAGACCAGGGGACTGAAGCTTTCTTT.

The chain uses TRBV28 and TRBJ2-5, with 9 bases fitting TRBD2. The V gene's germline CDR1 is MDHEN and CDR2 SYDVKM. The CDR3 has 15 amino acids. J was trimmed by 6 bases and V by 3 bases; bases with no gene match: 8. In nucleotides, the CDR3 is TGTGCCAGCAGTTTCTCCAGCGGGGGGTTGCAGACCCAGTACTTC. Protein sequence: CASSFSSGGLQTQYF.

The sample holds one count of this clone. The gene calls are TRBV15 and TRBJ2-5, with D possibly being TRBD2 (6 bases). This CDR3 region has 14 residues. Germline CDR1 reads LNHNV; CDR2 reads YYDKDF (reference sequence). V was shortened by 3 bases and J by 5 bases, with 13 bases between the two germline ends. This chain's CDR3 is CATSSAGSRETQYF. CDR3 nucleotide sequence: TGTGCCACCAGCAGCGCGGGGAGTAGGGAGACCCAGTACTTC.

This chain joins TRBV11-1 and TRBJ2-5; 8 nucleotides agree with TRBD2. This CDR3 region has 14 residues. CDR1 is SGHAT and CDR2 is FQDESV in the germline V gene (reference sequence). The V gene end was trimmed by 5 bases and the J gene end by 1 base; junction bases not matched to a gene: 3. The CDR3 protein is CASSPREGQETQYF. CDR3 DNA: TGTGCCAGCAGCCCCCGGGAGGGCCAAGAGACCCAGTACTTC.

The chain joins TRBV7-2 to TRBJ2-3, with 7 bases fitting TRBD2. CDR1 is SGHTA and CDR2 is FQGNSA in the germline V gene. The CDR3 spans 15 residues. J lost 0 bases, V lost 3 bases, and 3 bases had no gene match. CDR3 protein: CASSLGSGSTDTQYF. The CDR3 DNA sequence: TGTGCCAGCAGCTTGGGTAGCGGGAGCACAGATACGCAGTATTTT.

The rearrangement joins TRBV15 to TRBJ2-1; 10 nucleotides align to TRBD2. This CDR3 comprises 14 residues. The trim removed 2 bases at V and 7 bases at J, leaving 2 bases unmatched. Germline CDR1 is LNHNV and CDR2 is YYDKDF (reference sequence). The CDR3 sequence: CATSRIAGGNEQFF. The CDR3 DNA reads as TGTGCCACCAGCAGAATAGCGGGGGGAAATGAGCAGTTCTTC.

The count of this clone is one. The rearrangement links TRBV19 to TRBJ1-2, with TRBD1 identical over 9 bases. V dropped 4 bases and J dropped 4; count of bases not matched to a gene: 10. Germline CDR1 LNHDA, CDR2 SQIVND (reference sequence). CDR3 length: 16 amino acids. Here the CDR3 reads CASSTFLRDRVYGYTF. In nucleotides, the CDR3 is TGTGCCAGTAGTACTTTCCTCCGGGACAGGGTCTATGGCTACACCTTC.

This chain links TRBV10-3 with TRBJ2-2, with 13 bases aligning to TRBD2. V gave up 8 bases and J gave up 1 base; unmatched junction bases: 7. The CDR3 loop spans 17 amino acids. Germline CDR1 and CDR2: ENHRY and SYGVKD. CDR3 bases: TGTGCCATCTTGACCGGGACTAGCGGGGTGAACACCGGGGAGCTGTTTTTT. Encoded protein: CAILTGTSGVNTGELFF.

This chain joins TRBV19 and TRBJ1-2; a possible D gene is TRBD1 (6 bases). V was pared by 8 bases and J by 9 bases, with 19 bases between. The CDR3 has 13 amino acids. Germline loops: CDR1 LNHDA, CDR2 SQIVND (reference sequence). For the CDR3, the DNA is TGTGCCAGTGGGCCAGGGGCGCGGCATAGCTACACCTTC. It is translated as CASGPGARHSYTF.

The chain is built from TRBV7-7 and TRBJ2-1; TRBD2 aligns across 10 bases. V was pared by 10 bases and J by 8 bases, with 14 bases of the junction left unmatched. The germline CDR1 and CDR2 sequences are SSHAT and FNYEAQ (reference sequence). The CDR3 consists of 15 residues. The CDR3 loop is CATSPWQRGGDEQFF. The CDR3 DNA reads as TGTGCCACCTCCCCTTGGCAGCGGGGGGGAGATGAGCAGTTCTTC.

The chain combines TRBV7-9 with TRBJ2-5; 8 bases fit TRBD2. V was clipped by 5 bases and J by 5 bases; unmatched bases: 4. The CDR3 runs to 13 residues. CDR1 is SEHNR, CDR2 FQNEAQ, per germline (reference sequence). The CDR3 DNA follows: TGTGCCAGCAGCCGCGGGGGGCGGGAGACCCAGTACTTC. The encoded protein is CASSRGGRETQYF.

The chain combines TRBV28 with TRBJ1-2; no reliable D call. The germline CDR1 and CDR2 sequences are MDHEN and SYDVKM. Trimming left V 8 bases short and J 1 base short, with 17 bases between. The length of the CDR3 is 15 residues. CDR3 in amino acids: CASARSEELNYGYTF. The CDR3 bases are TGTGCCAGCGCCCGGTCCGAGGAGCTTAACTATGGCTACACCTTC.

The chain recombines TRBV27 with TRBJ1-2; weak D call: TRBD1 (6 bases). Germline V lookup: CDR1 MNHEY, CDR2 SMNVEV (reference sequence). CDR3 length: 14 amino acids. Trimming pared 5 bases from V and 2 bases from J, leaving 12 bases between. CDR3 amino acids: CASSPAGGNYGYTF. The CDR3, as DNA: TGTGCCAGCAGTCCCGCGGGGGGCAACTATGGCTACACCTTC.

The chain has TRBV11-1 and TRBJ1-2; 9 nucleotides agree with TRBD1. Germline V gene data show CDR1 as SGHAT and CDR2 as FQDESV (reference sequence). This CDR3 region has 16 residues. Germline trimming cut 0 bases from V and 7 bases from J; bases unmatched to any gene: 9. CDR3 DNA: TGTGCCAGCAGCTTAGCCGGACAGGGGCGGCCCCTTGGCTACACCTTC. This gives the protein CASSLAGQGRPLGYTF.

The V gene is TRBV7-9, the J gene TRBJ2-5; TRBD2 agrees at 9 bases. CDR1 SEHNR and CDR2 FQNEAQ come from the germline V gene (reference sequence). This CDR3 contains 16 residues. Trimming took 2 bases from V and 3 from J; bases not matched to a gene: 7. The CDR3 loop is CASSLRKRGAEETQYF. The CDR3 coding sequence is TGTGCCAGCAGCTTACGAAAGCGGGGGGCGGAAGAGACCCAGTACTTC. Looking up the rest from reference TRBV7-9 and TRBJ2-5 gives the full variable domain: DTGVSQNPRHKITKRGQNVTFRCDPISEHNRLYWYRQTLGQGPEFLTYFQNEAQLEKSRLLSDRFSAERPKGSFSTLEIQRTEQGDSAMYLCASSLRKRGAEETQYFGPGTRLLVL.

This chain uses TRBV5-4 with TRBJ2-1; 8 nucleotides align to TRBD1. V dropped 3 bases and J dropped 4; count of bases not matched to a gene: 9. Germline CDR1 is SGHNT and CDR2 is YYREEE (reference sequence). This CDR3 has 16 amino acids. The CDR3 sequence: CASSSLRQGLYNEQFF. The CDR3 region has the DNA TGTGCCAGCAGCTCCCTCCGACAGGGGTTATACAATGAGCAGTTCTTC.

Concerning this clone itself: At one end, the junction sequence differs from germline, possibly due to a read error. The V gene is TRBV28, the J gene TRBJ2-4, with TRBD1 as a possible D gene (5 bases). Germline lookup yields CDR1 MDHEN and CDR2 SYDVKM. The CDR3 has 14 residues. This CDR3 is CASKGPDSLNSQYF. CDR3 bases: TGTGCCAGCAAAGGGCCAGACAGCTTAAACAGTCAGTACTTC.

This clone was counted only a few times. The chain is built from TRBV27 and TRBJ2-7; 10 bases map to TRBD1. Germline assignment: CDR1 MNHEY and CDR2 SMNVEV (reference sequence). The CDR3 has 15 amino acids. After removal of 3 bases from V and 5 bases from J, the junction contained 7 bases not matched to a gene. In nucleotides, the CDR3 is TGTGCCAGCAGTTTTAGGGGACAGGGGAGGGACGAGCAGTACTTC. Its protein product is CASSFRGQGRDEQYF.

CDR3 in DNA: TGTGCCAGCAGCTTAGGTTGGATGGGGGGAGGGAAGACCCAGTACTTC. Its protein is CASSLGWMGGGKTQYF. The chain recombines TRBV7-6 with TRBJ2-5, with TRBD2 matching over 7 bases. CDR3 size: 16 residues. Germline lookup yields CDR1 SGHVS and CDR2 FNYEAQ. V shed 1 base and J 6 bases; nucleotides not matched to a gene: 11.

The rearrangement uses TRBV5-1 and TRBJ2-1, with D possibly matching TRBD1 (6 bases). Germline V gene data show CDR1 as SGHRS and CDR2 as YFSETQ. This CDR3 contains 16 residues. V lost 3 bases, J lost 3 bases, and 16 bases lay in between. CDR3 residues: CASSYTAGQNYNEQFF. CDR3 in DNA: TGCGCCAGCAGCTATACGGCCGGACAGAACTACAATGAGCAGTTCTTC.

V usage is TRBV28 and J usage is TRBJ2-1, with 12 nucleotides matching TRBD2. Trimming cost V 3 bases and J 0 bases; bases outside gene matches: 6. The CDR3 spans 18 residues. Germline CDR1 reads MDHEN; CDR2 reads SYDVKM. CDR3 residues: CASSFGTSGLSSYNEQFF. The CDR3 DNA reads TGTGCCAGCAGTTTCGGGACTAGCGGGCTAAGCTCCTACAATGAGCAGTTCTTC.

This chain connects TRBV11-2 to TRBJ2-3, with D perhaps matching TRBD2 (5 bases). Germline loops: CDR1 SGHAT, CDR2 FQNNGV. This CDR3 region has 13 residues. The V end was cut by 1 base, the J end by 4 bases, with 6 bases between. CDR3 coding DNA: TGTGCCAGCAGCTTAGGGCGGGCAGATACGCAGTATTTT. Protein sequence: CASSLGRADTQYF.

V and J are TRBV4-3 and TRBJ2-5, with D perhaps matching TRBD1 (7 bases). Germline V CDR1 and CDR2: LGHNA, YSLEER. CDR3 size: 16 residues. Trimming left V 0 bases short and J 4 bases short, with 15 bases between. The CDR3 nucleotides are TGCGCCAGCAGCCAAGACGGGGGACAGTGGGGAGAGACCCAGTACTTC. Translating gives CASSQDGGQWGETQYF.